What follows are 15 T cell receptor beta chains derived from one specimen sequenced in a study of T cell clonotyping in hematopoietic cell transplantation. TCRdb's table, derived via immunoSEQ multiplex PCR, lists solely in-frame clones and lacks some. The sample yields 69,000 or so clones, about 94% seen once. The sample was peripheral blood mononuclear cells. The receptors were gathered from a man aged 45-65 years in good health. Some clones in this sample may be carry-over from other donors' samples.

This chain connects TRBV7-9 to TRBJ1-6; weak D call: TRBD1 (6 bases). CDR3 length: 19 amino acids. Germline V gives CDR1 SEHNR, CDR2 FQNEAQ (reference sequence). Trimming stripped 6 bases from V and 0 bases from J, with 21 bases between. CDR3: CASSRQQRGGSSYNSPLHF. The DNA for the CDR3 is TGTGCCAGCAGTCGACAGCAGAGGGGGGGAAGCTCCTATAATTCACCCCTCCACTTT.

This sequence joins TRBV7-9 and TRBJ1-1, with D possibly being TRBD1 (5 bases). Germline values: CDR1 SEHNR, CDR2 FQNEAQ (reference sequence). The ends were cut back, 8 bases at V and 7 bases at J, with 17 bases in the middle. This CDR3 has 13 amino acids. The CDR3 sequence: CASGVAGAYEAFF. The CDR3 DNA reads as TGTGCCAGCGGTGTTGCCGGGGCATATGAAGCTTTCTTT.

CDR3 amino acids: CASSLVGDPYEQYF. CDR3 nucleotides: TGTGCCAGCAGTTTAGTAGGGGACCCCTACGAGCAGTACTTC. This sequence joins TRBV28 and TRBJ2-7; D may correspond to TRBD1 or TRBD2 (5 bases each). V shed 2 bases and J shed 2 bases, with 10 bases lying between them. Germline V gene lookup returns CDR1 MDHEN and CDR2 SYDVKM. This CDR3 has 14 amino acids.

This chain connects TRBV5-4 to TRBJ2-3; 8 nucleotides agree with TRBD1. CDR3 size: 16 residues. The junction had 10 bases not matched to a gene; V was cut back by 4 bases and J by 3 bases. Germline V gene sequence: CDR1 SGHNT, CDR2 YYREEE (reference sequence). CDR3 coding DNA: TGTGCCAGCAGCCGGGCGGACAGGGTCTCTACAGATACGCAGTATTTT. Residues: CASSRADRVSTDTQYF. The full variable domain, in which reference TRBV5-4 and TRBJ2-3 provide the parts outside the CDR3, is ETGVTQSPTHLIKTRGQQVTLRCSSQSGHNTVSWYQQALGQGPQFIFQYYREEENGRGNFPPRFSGLQFPNYSSELNVNALELDDSALYLCASSRADRVSTDTQYFGPGTRLTVL.

The chain combines TRBV6-1 with TRBJ1-2; 7 bases fit TRBD1. The V and J ends lost 5 bases and 4 bases, in that order; junction bases with no gene match: 7. The CDR3 contains 14 residues. Germline V gives CDR1 MNHNS, CDR2 SASEGT. The CDR3 reads CASSSGGSVYGYTF. The DNA for the CDR3 is TGTGCCAGCAGTTCAGGGGGTTCCGTCTATGGCTACACCTTC.

V usage is TRBV6-5 and J usage is TRBJ1-1; D is possibly TRBD1 (6 bases). The germline gives CDR1 MNHEY, CDR2 SVGAGI. CDR3 size: 14 residues. V lost 4 bases, J lost 1 base, and 10 bases lay in between. CDR3 protein: CASSFRGANTEAFF. Written as DNA, the CDR3 is TGTGCCAGCAGTTTCAGGGGTGCGAACACTGAAGCTTTCTTT.

The genes are TRBV6-5 and TRBJ1-4; D might be TRBD1 (6 bases). Germline values: CDR1 MNHEY, CDR2 SVGAGI. The CDR3 contains 14 residues. Trimming removed 2 bases from V and 8 bases from J, with 12 bases in between. CDR3 residues: CASSYGQGNEKLFF. Written as DNA, the CDR3 is TGTGCCAGCAGTTACGGCCAGGGGAACGAAAAACTGTTTTTT.

This chain joins TRBV5-1 and TRBJ2-3, with TRBD2 matching 9 bases. The CDR3 covers 15 residues. Looked up from germline, CDR1 is SGHRS and CDR2 is YFSETQ. V was clipped by 1 base and J by 0 bases; unmatched bases: 0. CDR3 sequence reads: CASSLTSGSTDTQYF. The CDR3 bases are TGCGCCAGCAGCTTGACTAGCGGGAGCACAGATACGCAGTATTTT.

The rearrangement links TRBV25-1 to TRBJ2-7, with TRBD1 matching 9 bases. The CDR3 consists of 14 residues. CDR1 and CDR2 (germline): MGHDK, SYGVNS. With V trimmed by 4 bases and J by 9 bases, 10 bases remained unmatched. The CDR3 reads CASSVTGGEGLQYF. CDR3 DNA: TGTGCCAGCAGTGTAACAGGGGGCGAAGGTCTGCAGTACTTC.

CDR3 sequence: CASSTQAGGVTDTQYF. In DNA, the CDR3 is TGTGCCAGCAGCACCCAAGCGGGAGGGGTCACAGATACGCAGTATTTT. The chain combines TRBV9 with TRBJ2-3, with 10 positions matching TRBD2. With 4 bases clipped from V and 2 bases from J, the junction kept 7 bases outside the gene matches. This CDR3 region has 16 residues. Germline-derived CDR1 and CDR2 are SGDLS and YYNGEE.

This chain links TRBV6-5 with TRBJ2-5; D call uncertain. V lost 3 bases to trimming and J lost 2 bases, with 10 bases between them. The CDR3 loop spans 14 amino acids. The germline V gene encodes CDR1 MNHEY and CDR2 SVGAGI. The chain's CDR3 is CASSYSPLQETQYF. Written as DNA, the CDR3 is TGTGCCAGCAGTTATAGCCCCCTTCAAGAGACCCAGTACTTC.

V and J are TRBV30 and TRBJ2-7, with 7 bases aligning to TRBD1. The CDR3 covers 13 residues. V lost 4 bases, J lost 3 bases, and 6 bases stayed unmatched. The germline V gene encodes CDR1 GTSNPN and CDR2 SVGIG (reference sequence). CDR3 in amino acids: CAWTGQPIYEQYF. CDR3 in DNA: TGTGCCTGGACGGGACAGCCGATCTACGAGCAGTACTTC.

The chain recombines TRBV6-1 with TRBJ2-7; 11 nucleotides agree with TRBD2. The ends lost 3 bases at V and 2 bases at J; junction bases unmatched: 9. The CDR3 is 17 residues long. CDR1 is MNHNS and CDR2 is SASEGT in the germline V gene. CDR3 DNA sequence: TGTGCCAGCAGTGAGCTAGCGGGGGGCCGTGAGACCTACGAGCAGTACTTC. Residues: CASSELAGGRETYEQYF.

The rearrangement uses TRBV4-2 and TRBJ2-1, with D perhaps matching TRBD1 (5 bases). The germline gives CDR1 LGHNA, CDR2 YNFKEQ. The CDR3 is 15 residues long. The ends were cut back, 2 bases at V and 5 bases at J, with 13 bases in the middle. CDR3 sequence: CASSQQGLGHNEQFF. The CDR3 region has the DNA TGTGCCAGCAGCCAACAGGGCCTGGGCCACAATGAGCAGTTCTTC.

This clone was observed a single time. The chain carries TRBV7-2 and TRBJ2-1; D gene unclear. Trimming stripped 5 bases from V and 7 bases from J, with 9 bases between. CDR1 and CDR2 (germline): SGHTA, FQGNSA. CDR3 length: 12 amino acids. This CDR3 is CASSPSRNEQFF. As DNA, the CDR3 is TGTGCCAGCAGCCCCTCGAGGAATGAGCAGTTCTTC.